This TCR beta chain is from a study of T-cell reconstitution after alpha-beta-depleted transplantation in children. V dropped 1 base and J dropped 7 bases, with 9 bases sitting between them. In germline, CDR1 is SGHRS, CDR2 YFSETQ. The CDR3 totals 13 residues. Study observations and caveats: Reportedly, alpha-beta T cells present about two months post-transplant originated from several hundred expanded clones of graft origin. Counts and diversity of T cells one year after transplant came mostly from newly produced T cells. Recipient T cells and thymic progenitors that survived were the source of the high TCRbeta diversity seen at day 60 in some patients.

Preparation of the TCRbeta library was carried out with unique molecular identifiers. TCRdb processed the PCR reads anew with MiXCR; each CDR3 protein has one entry. The sample includes about 150,000 distinct CDR3 sequences, 11% of them seen just once. With regard to this clonotype: Its antigen is not known.

The J gene is TRBJ2-1, the V gene TRBV5-1, with D perhaps TRBD2 (7 bases). The clonotype was recovered from a boy younger than 10 with acute myeloid leukemia, due to receive a stem cell transplant. Material: PBMCs, obtained before TCRalphabeta/CD19-depleted stem cell transplant. DNA of the CDR3: TGCGCCAGCAGCTTGAGGGGGGGTAATGAGCAGTTCTTC. This gives the protein CASSLRGGNEQFF.